The clone carrying this TCR beta chain was counted once. As yet, its antigen is unknown. The method was immunoSEQ multiplex PCR; TCRdb's version includes in-frame clones alone and lacks a portion of them. Among 65,000 to 75,000 clones listed, about 94% were seen once. The data were obtained in a study of cytomegalovirus exposure and HLA in healthy donors. Study information: The roughly 670 first-cohort repertoires shared a platform with the 110 or so validation repertoires, as reported in a later analysis. Study findings and constraints: CMV antigen specificity of a few CMV-associated chains was confirmed in vitro.

The CDR3 is made up of 12 amino acids. Germline-derived CDR1 and CDR2 are MNHNS and SASEGT. Trimming cost V 11 bases and J 3 bases; bases outside gene matches: 5. The sequence came from a young man in good health and CMV-seropositive. The chain has TRBV6-1 and TRBJ2-3; 7 bases map to TRBD2. What was sequenced was PBMCs. This CDR3 reads CASAGATDTQYF. For the CDR3, the DNA is TGTGCCTCGGCGGGAGCTACAGATACGCAGTATTTT.